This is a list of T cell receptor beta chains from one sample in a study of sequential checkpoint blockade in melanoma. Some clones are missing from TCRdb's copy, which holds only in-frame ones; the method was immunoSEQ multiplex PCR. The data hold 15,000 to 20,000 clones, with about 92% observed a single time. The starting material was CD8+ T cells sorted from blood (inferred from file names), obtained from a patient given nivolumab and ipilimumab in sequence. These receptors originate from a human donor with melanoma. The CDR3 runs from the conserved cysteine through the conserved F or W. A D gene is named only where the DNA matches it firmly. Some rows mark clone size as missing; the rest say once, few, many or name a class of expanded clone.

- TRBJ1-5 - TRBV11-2 TGTGCCAGCAGCTTAGAGTGGGGCACAGGGAAGTTTAGGGGCAATCAGCCCCAGCATTTT CASSLEWGTGKFRGNQPQHF
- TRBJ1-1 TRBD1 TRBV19 TGTGCCAGTAGTATAAAGTTTCAAGGGGGCGCGGGGAACACTGAAGCTTTCTTT CASSIKFQGGAGNTEAFF
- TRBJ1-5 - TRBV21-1 TGTGCCAGCAGCCCCGGCAGGGACAATCAGCCCCAGCATTTT CASSPGRDNQPQHF
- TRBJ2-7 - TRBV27 TGTGCCAGCAGTTCAACCCCAGGTCTCGAGCAGTACTTC CASSSTPGLEQYF
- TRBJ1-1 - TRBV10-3 TGTGCCATCAGTGATGAGGGAGAAGCTTTCTTT CAISDEGEAFF
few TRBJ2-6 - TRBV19 TGTGCCAGTAGTATATGGGAGGCTGGGGCCAACGTCCTGACTTTC CASSIWEAGANVLTF
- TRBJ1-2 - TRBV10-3 TGTGCCGCGTGGGAGGCAGCGAGTAACTATGGCTACACCTTC CAAWEAASNYGYTF
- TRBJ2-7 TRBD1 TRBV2 TGTGCCAGCAGTGTCCCGGGACAGGGAACGGCCTCCTACGAGCAGTACTTC CASSVPGQGTASYEQYF
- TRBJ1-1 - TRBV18 TGTGCCAGCGCGGGGGGCAGGGACCCGATCTTTGAAGCTTTCTTT CASAGGRDPIFEAFF
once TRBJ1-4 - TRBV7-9 TGTGCCAGCAGCTTAAAGGTCGGGACTGATGAGAAACTGTTTTTT CASSLKVGTDEKLFF
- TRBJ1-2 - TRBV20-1 TGCAGTGCTAGAGACAGCTATGGCTACACCTTC CSARDSYGYTF
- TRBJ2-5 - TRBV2 TGTGCCAGCAGTCCCGGAGGGACAGTTGAGGTCGGGACCCAGTACTTC CASSPGGTVEVGTQYF
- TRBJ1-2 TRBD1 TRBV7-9 TGTGCCAGCAGCCCAGGGACAGGGGGCGACTATGGCTACACCTTC CASSPGTGGDYGYTF
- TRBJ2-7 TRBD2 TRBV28 TGTGCCAGCAGTTCGTCGCGGGAGGGGTACGAGCAGTACTTC CASSSSREGYEQYF
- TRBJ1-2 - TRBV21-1 TGTGCCAGCAGCCTTCGGACAGCCTACGACTATGGCTACACCTTC CASSLRTAYDYGYTF
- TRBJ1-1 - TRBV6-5 TGTGCCAGCAGTTACGGGTCTGGGGGGGTCTCTGCTGAAGCTTTCTTT CASSYGSGGVSAEAFF
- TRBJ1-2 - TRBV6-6 TGTGCCAGCAGCCTCACAGGGTTGCATAACTATGGCTACACCTTC CASSLTGLHNYGYTF
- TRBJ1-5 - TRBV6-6 TGTGCCAGCAGTACCGACAGCAAGTATCAGCCCCAGCATTTT CASSTDSKYQPQHF
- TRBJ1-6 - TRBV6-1 TGTGCCAGCAGTGAACGGGGACAACTGTTTAATTCACCCCTCCACTTT CASSERGQLFNSPLHF
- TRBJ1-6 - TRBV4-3 TGCGCCAGCAGCCAATTACAGGGTGAATTTTCACCCCTCCACTTT CASSQLQGEFSPLHF
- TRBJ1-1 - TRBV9 TGTGCCAGCAGCGTCGCGGGGGGGGCGTATGAAGCTTTCTTT CASSVAGGAYEAFF
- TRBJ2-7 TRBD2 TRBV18 TGTGCCAGCTCCTTAACCCGGACTAGCATGTGGTACGAGCAGTACTTC CASSLTRTSMWYEQYF
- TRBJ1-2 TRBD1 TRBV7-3 TGTGCCAGCAGCACAGGGGCAGCTAACTATGGCTACACCTTC CASSTGAANYGYTF
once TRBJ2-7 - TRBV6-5 TGTGCCAGCAACTCAGGGTATGGCGAGCAGTACTTC CASNSGYGEQYF
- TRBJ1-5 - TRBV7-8 TGTGCCAGCAGCTTAAACGTCCTCGGGTTGGGCAATCAGCCCCAGCATTTT CASSLNVLGLGNQPQHF
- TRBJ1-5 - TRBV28 TGTGCCGGCAGTTTCAGGGTTGGTCAGCCCCAGCATTTT CAGSFRVGQPQHF
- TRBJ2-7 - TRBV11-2 TGTGCCAGCAGCCCGGGACAATACGAGCAGTACTTC CASSPGQYEQYF
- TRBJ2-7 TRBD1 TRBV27 TGTGCCAGCAGTTTAATACAGGGGGCATACGAGCAGTACTTC CASSLIQGAYEQYF
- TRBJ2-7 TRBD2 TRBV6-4 TGTGCCAGCATGACCGGGACTAGCGGGTACGAGCAGTACTTC CASMTGTSGYEQYF
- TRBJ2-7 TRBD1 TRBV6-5 TGTGCCAGCAGTCACGGACAGGGCGAGTACGAGCAGTACTTC CASSHGQGEYEQYF
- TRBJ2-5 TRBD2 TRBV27 TGTGCCAGCAACCCTAGCGGGGGGCGCGGAGAGACCCAGTACTTC CASNPSGGRGETQYF
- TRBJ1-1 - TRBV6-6 TGTGCCAGCAAACTACACGGGGACACTGAAGCTTTCTTT CASKLHGDTEAFF
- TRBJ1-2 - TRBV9 TGTGCCAGCAGCCCACGGGGCTGGGCGTCGGAGGGGAACTATGGCTACACCTTC CASSPRGWASEGNYGYTF
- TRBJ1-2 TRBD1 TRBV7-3 TGTGCCAGCAGCTTCGGGGTACAGGGGGCCTTTGGCTACACCTTC CASSFGVQGAFGYTF
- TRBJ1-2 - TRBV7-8 TGTGCCAGCAGCTTAACCCTCCTAGGGGTGGAAGGCTACACCTTC CASSLTLLGVEGYTF
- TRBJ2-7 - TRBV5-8 TGTGCCAGCAGCTTCGGCGGGGGCCCCTACGAGCAGTACTTC CASSFGGGPYEQYF
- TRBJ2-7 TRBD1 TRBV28 TGTGCCAGCAGTTTTTGGGCAGGGGGCGAGCAGTACTTC CASSFWAGGEQYF
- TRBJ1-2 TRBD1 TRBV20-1 TGCAGTGCCAGGACAGGGATTGATGACACCTTC CSARTGIDDTF
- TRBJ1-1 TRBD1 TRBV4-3 TGCGCCAGCAGCCAAGGGACAGGGACCTACACTGAAGCTTTCTTT CASSQGTGTYTEAFF
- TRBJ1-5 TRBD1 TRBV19 TGTGCCAGTAGTATCACAGGGGGCAATCAGCCCCAGCATTTT CASSITGGNQPQHF
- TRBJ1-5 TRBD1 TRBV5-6 TGTGCCAGCAGCTCATGGACAGGGGAAGAGCATTTT CASSSWTGEEHF
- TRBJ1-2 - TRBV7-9 TGTGCCAGCAGGGGAGGGAGTGTCTATGGCTACACCTTC CASRGGSVYGYTF
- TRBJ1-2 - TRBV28 TGTGCCAGCAGTTTAGACCCGCAGGGTTCCTATGGCTACACCTTC CASSLDPQGSYGYTF
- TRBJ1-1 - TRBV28 TGTGCCAGCAGCCTTGGGAGCACTGAAGCTTTCTTT CASSLGSTEAFF
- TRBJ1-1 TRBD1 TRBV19 TGTGCCAGTAGTAAACAGGGGCCTGAAGCTTTCTTT CASSKQGPEAFF
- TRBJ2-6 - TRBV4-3 TGCGCCAGCAGCCAAGATTGGGGCGGGGTAGCTGGGGCCAACGTCCTGACTTTC CASSQDWGGVAGANVLTF
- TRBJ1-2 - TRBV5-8 TGTGCCAGCAGCCCCATACAGGGAACATTCTATGGCTACACCTTC CASSPIQGTFYGYTF
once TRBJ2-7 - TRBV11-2 TGTGCCAGCAGCCCTCTGGACACCTCCTACGAGCAGTACTTC CASSPLDTSYEQYF
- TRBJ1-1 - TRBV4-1 TGCGCCAGCAGCCTCCCGGGGATCACTGAAGCTTTCTTT CASSLPGITEAFF
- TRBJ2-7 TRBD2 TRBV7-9 TGTGCCAGCAGCTTAGTGCTAGCGGGGTCCTACGAGCAGTACTTC CASSLVLAGSYEQYF
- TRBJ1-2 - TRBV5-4 TGTGCCAGCAGAGATCAGGGGTATGGCTACACCTTC CASRDQGYGYTF
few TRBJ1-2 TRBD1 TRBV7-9 TGTGCCAGCAGCTTAGGGGACAGCTGGGGCTACACCTTC CASSLGDSWGYTF
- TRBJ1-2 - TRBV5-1 TGCGCCAGCAGCTTGACCGGGAAGCCCTATGGCTACACCTTC CASSLTGKPYGYTF